A single sample is the source of the 30 T cell receptor beta chains below, sequenced in a study of shared T cell receptors in the human thymus. Data came from immunoSEQ multiplex PCR; TCRdb stores just in-frame clones and leaves some out. The sample lists around 340,000 clones, around 95% occurring once. The sample comprised thymocytes. The receptors here all came from a human donor.

This clone was recorded once. The V and J genes are TRBV7-8 and TRBJ1-3; TRBD1 agrees at 8 bases. V dropped 5 bases and J dropped 2; count of bases not matched to a gene: 14. This CDR3 is built from 18 residues. The V gene's germline CDR1 is SGHVS and CDR2 FQNEAQ. The CDR3 DNA sequence: TGTGCCAGCAGCCCACAACCTCCCGCAGGGGGCGCTGGAAACACCATATATTTT. Its protein product is CASSPQPPAGGAGNTIYF.

The sample holds one count of this clone. CDR3 residues: CASSGRWNEQFF. CDR3 DNA sequence: TGTGCCAGCAGCGGGCGCTGGAATGAGCAGTTCTTC. This chain connects TRBV27 to TRBJ2-1; no clear D gene. Trimming took off 6 bases at V and 7 bases at J, with 10 bases between the two ends. Germline V gives CDR1 MNHEY, CDR2 SMNVEV (reference sequence). This CDR3 has 12 residues.

The chain has TRBV18 and TRBJ2-7, with 13 positions matching TRBD2. V was pared by 3 bases and J by 1 base, with 9 bases of the junction left unmatched. The length of the CDR3 is 18 residues. The germline V gene encodes CDR1 KGHSH and CDR2 LQKENI. The CDR3 loop is CASSPKLAGGPKSYEQYF. The DNA for the CDR3 is TGTGCCAGCTCACCGAAACTAGCGGGAGGGCCTAAGTCCTACGAGCAGTACTTC.

The rearrangement joins TRBV5-1 to TRBJ2-6; 8 positions match TRBD1. V shed 3 bases, J shed 0 bases, and the junction held 8 bases outside the gene matches. CDR3 size: 18 residues. Germline V gene sequence: CDR1 SGHRS, CDR2 YFSETQ. CDR3 sequence reads: CASSSQTGALSGANVLTF. The CDR3 region has the DNA TGCGCCAGCAGCTCTCAGACAGGGGCGCTCTCTGGGGCCAACGTCCTGACTTTC. The variable domain in full, completed from reference TRBV5-1 and TRBJ2-6, reads KAGVTQTPRYLIKTRGQQVTLSCSPISGHRSVSWYQQTPGQGLQFLFEYFSETQRNKGNFPGRFSGRQFSNSRSEMNVSTLELGDSALYLCASSSQTGALSGANVLTFGAGSRLTVL.

The chain carries TRBV27 and TRBJ2-7, with TRBD1 matching 8 bases. Trimming at V came to 5 bases and at J to 6 bases, leaving 9 bases not matched to a gene. This CDR3 is 14 amino acids long. Germline assignment: CDR1 MNHEY and CDR2 SMNVEV (reference sequence). CDR3 amino acids: CASSPGQGPGEQYF. CDR3 in DNA: TGTGCCAGCAGTCCCGGACAGGGTCCCGGCGAGCAGTACTTC.

This clone has just one count. This sequence joins TRBV21-1 and TRBJ2-7; the table calls TRBD1, which could not be checked here. TRBV21-1 is given as a pseudogene. The CDR3 runs to 11 residues. In DNA, the CDR3 is TGTGCCAGCAGCGGGCCCCGGGAGCAGTACTTC. Protein: CASSGPREQYF.

V gene TRBV30 combines with J gene TRBJ2-7, with D maybe TRBD2 (5 bases). This CDR3 region has 12 residues. With 3 bases removed from V and 5 bases from J, the gap between germline ends came to 11 bases. The germline V gene has CDR1 GTSNPN and CDR2 SVGIG (reference sequence). The CDR3 sequence: CAWRREGHEQYF. The CDR3 DNA is TGTGCCTGGAGACGAGAGGGTCACGAGCAGTACTTC.

The V call is TRBV27, the J call TRBJ2-7; TRBD2 matches 11 bases. The CDR3 has 15 residues. Trimming removed 1 base from V and 4 bases from J; junction bases left unmatched: 3. Germline loops: CDR1 MNHEY, CDR2 SMNVEV (reference sequence). The CDR3 DNA sequence: TGTGCCAGCAGTTTATGGTCTAGCGGGAGGTACGAGCAGTACTTC. Translated, it gives CASSLWSSGRYEQYF.

V is TRBV25-1 and J is TRBJ2-7, with D possibly being TRBD2 (6 bases). V was pared by 7 bases and J by 0 bases, with 16 bases between. CDR3 length equals 15 residues. The germline V gene has CDR1 MGHDK and CDR2 SYGVNS. The CDR3 coding sequence is TGTGCCAGCACTCGGGGGACTGGGAGCTCCTACGAGCAGTACTTC. This codes for CASTRGTGSSYEQYF.

The genes are TRBV18 and TRBJ2-2; tentatively, D is TRBD1 or TRBD2 (5 bases each). The V and J ends lost 3 bases and 4 bases respectively, with 9 bases between them. The CDR3 is 14 residues long. Germline V lookup: CDR1 KGHSH, CDR2 LQKENI. CDR3 loop: CASSPGTVTGELFF. The CDR3 DNA sequence: TGTGCCAGCTCACCCGGGACGGTCACCGGGGAGCTGTTTTTT.

The rearrangement uses TRBV19 and TRBJ1-5; the match to TRBD1 covers 8 bases. CDR1 is LNHDA and CDR2 is SQIVND in the germline V gene (reference sequence). CDR3 length equals 21 residues. V gave up 4 bases and J gave up 0 bases; unmatched junction bases: 20. The CDR3 nucleotides read TGTGCCAGTAGTAGGGGTCGACAGGGGCGTATCCCGACATATAGCAATCAGCCCCAGCATTTT. It specifies CASSRGRQGRIPTYSNQPQHF.

The rearrangement joins TRBV5-5 to TRBJ2-1; the match to TRBD2 covers 11 bases. Unmatched junction bases numbered 5, after V lost 4 bases and J lost 5 bases. This CDR3 has 15 residues. CDR1 SGHKS and CDR2 YYEKEE come from the germline V gene (reference sequence). CDR3 sequence: CASSDGLAGHNEQFF. In DNA, the CDR3 is TGTGCCAGCAGCGATGGACTAGCGGGCCACAATGAGCAGTTCTTC.

The chain uses TRBV9 and TRBJ2-1; D call uncertain. Per the germline V gene, CDR1 is SGDLS and CDR2 is YYNGEE. V was pared by 3 bases and J by 6 bases, with 7 bases between. The CDR3 is made up of 12 amino acids. The CDR3 DNA reads TGTGCCAGCAGCGGGATGGGCAATGAGCAGTTCTTC. The encoded protein is CASSGMGNEQFF.

This chain uses TRBV2 with TRBJ2-5, with D perhaps matching TRBD2 (5 bases). This CDR3 region has 16 residues. V was pared by 1 base and J by 3 bases, with 15 bases between. Germline CDR1 and CDR2: SNHLY and FYNNEI. CDR3 nucleotide sequence: TGTGCCAGCAGTGAAGGGGAGAGGGTAGTAGAAGAGACCCAGTACTTC. Residues: CASSEGERVVEETQYF.

The chain uses TRBV30 and TRBJ2-7; tentatively, D is TRBD1 (6 bases). With 0 bases removed from V and 4 bases from J, the gap between germline ends came to 13 bases. CDR1 and CDR2 from the germline V gene are GTSNPN and SVGIG (reference sequence). The CDR3 is made up of 14 amino acids. CDR3 loop: CAWSVSGTHYEQYF. The DNA for the CDR3 is TGTGCCTGGAGTGTATCCGGGACACATTACGAGCAGTACTTC.

The V gene is TRBV10-3, the J gene TRBJ1-2; 10 nucleotides align to TRBD1. The CDR3 is 13 amino acids. CDR1 and CDR2 (germline): ENHRY, SYGVKD. V was pared by 10 bases and J by 3 bases, with 5 bases of the junction left unmatched. The CDR3 DNA is TGTGCCACCGGGACAGGGGCTGACTATGGCTACACCTTC. It is translated as CATGTGADYGYTF.

The sample holds one count of this clone. This rearrangement joins TRBV18 to TRBJ2-1, with TRBD1 identical over 7 bases. V lost 5 bases to trimming and J lost 0 bases; unmatched junction nucleotides: 10. The CDR3 has 17 amino acids. The germline V gene has CDR1 KGHSH and CDR2 LQKENI. CDR3 protein: CASSWPTGVPSYNEQFF. CDR3 sequence (DNA): TGTGCCAGCTCATGGCCTACAGGGGTGCCCTCCTACAATGAGCAGTTCTTC.

This clone was observed once. The chain carries TRBV28 and TRBJ2-5, with no clear D. There are 14 residues in the CDR3. With 6 bases removed from V and 2 bases from J, the gap between germline ends came to 13 bases. In germline, CDR1 is MDHEN, CDR2 SYDVKM. The chain's CDR3 is CASRNWGLQETQYF. The CDR3 DNA is TGTGCCAGCAGGAACTGGGGTTTACAAGAGACCCAGTACTTC.

This clone was counted between two and nine times. V gene TRBV5-4 combines with J gene TRBJ2-1; no clear D gene. Germline CDR1 and CDR2: SGHNT and YYREEE (reference sequence). The CDR3 consists of 12 residues. Trimming left V 3 bases short and J 9 bases short, with 10 bases between. CDR3 DNA: TGTGCCAGCAGCTCAAGGGAATCTGAGCAGTTCTTC. Protein: CASSSRESEQFF.

V gene TRBV18 combines with J gene TRBJ2-7; TRBD1 matches 7 bases. V dropped 2 bases and J dropped 3; count of bases not matched to a gene: 13. Germline V gives CDR1 KGHSH, CDR2 LQKENI. The CDR3 spans 17 residues. The CDR3 sequence is CASSPGKAQGPDYEQYF. The CDR3 region has the DNA TGTGCCAGCTCACCAGGGAAAGCACAGGGGCCGGACTACGAGCAGTACTTC.

This clone occurred a few times. The gene calls are TRBV6-4 and TRBJ1-1, with TRBD1 matching 7 bases. Germline trimming cut 5 bases from V and 0 bases from J; bases unmatched to any gene: 3. Germline assignment: CDR1 MRHNA and CDR2 SNTAGT. CDR3 length: 14 amino acids. CDR3 in amino acids: CASSPDRLNTEAFF. In nucleotides, the CDR3 is TGTGCCAGCAGTCCGGACAGGCTGAACACTGAAGCTTTCTTT.

This chain joins TRBV7-6 and TRBJ1-2; 8 positions match TRBD1. The length of the CDR3 is 15 residues. Germline values: CDR1 SGHVS, CDR2 FNYEAQ. J was trimmed by 3 bases and V by 6 bases; bases with no gene match: 9. The CDR3 loop reads CASSFRGTGDYGYTF. The CDR3 nucleotides read TGTGCCAGCAGTTTCCGGGGGACAGGAGACTATGGCTACACCTTC.

The V and J genes are TRBV29-1 and TRBJ2-1; D might be TRBD1 (5 bases). Germline loops: CDR1 SQVTM, CDR2 ANQGSEA. The CDR3 covers 11 residues. Trimming removed 3 bases from V and 13 bases from J, with 13 bases in between. CDR3: CSVDQGLEQFF. CDR3 nucleotide sequence: TGCAGCGTTGATCAGGGATTAGAACAGTTCTTC.

This rearrangement joins TRBV7-4 to TRBJ1-2; D remains ambiguous. CDR1 and CDR2 from the germline V gene are SGHVT and SQSDAQ. The CDR3 is 15 residues long. V lost 7 bases and J 4 bases, leaving 19 bases between the germline ends. The CDR3: CASTPIPSSGYGYTF. CDR3 nucleotides: TGTGCCAGCACCCCAATCCCCAGTAGCGGCTATGGCTACACCTTC.

The chain uses TRBV9 and TRBJ1-2, with 7 bases fitting TRBD1. The CDR3 extends over 16 amino acids. V lost 0 bases and J lost 4; bases outside the gene matches: 9. The germline V gene encodes CDR1 SGDLS and CDR2 YYNGEE. CDR3 in amino acids: CASSVEEGAVFYGYTF. DNA of the CDR3: TGTGCCAGCAGCGTAGAGGAGGGGGCGGTTTTCTATGGCTACACCTTC.

The V gene is TRBV14, the J gene TRBJ1-1; weak D call: TRBD1 (6 bases). V dropped 2 bases and J dropped 5 bases, with 33 bases sitting between them. CDR3 length: 21 amino acids. Germline CDR1 reads SGHDN; CDR2 reads FVKESK. CDR3 sequence (DNA): TGTGCCAGCAGCCAACGAGGGGGTAAACAACGAACGAACCCCTATTTTACTGAAGCTTTCTTT. The encoded protein is CASSQRGGKQRTNPYFTEAFF.

Remarks on this clone: The conserved final phenylalanine or tryptophan is absent from the CDR3, which likely points to a read error. The DNA is left out, because the CDR3 cannot be placed on it with certainty; the CDR3 is given as TCRdb lists it. This sequence joins TRBV6-5 and TRBJ1-2; the table assigns TRBD1, which was not confirmed against the DNA. The CDR3 has 11 amino acids, counting both end residues. CDR1 MNHEY and CDR2 SVGAGI come from the germline V gene. The chain's CDR3 is CASSEGGQGRS.

The rearrangement joins TRBV30 to TRBJ1-1, with a tentative D call TRBD1 (6 bases). CDR3 length: 14 residues. Looked up from germline, CDR1 is GTSNPN and CDR2 is SVGIG (reference sequence). Trimming stripped 1 base from V and 1 base from J, with 10 bases between. CDR3 in DNA: TGTGCCTGGAGTGGGCAGGACAGGAACACTGAAGCTTTCTTT. Translated: CAWSGQDRNTEAFF. The whole variable domain, remainder taken from reference TRBV30 and TRBJ1-1, is SQTIHQWPATLVQPVGSPLSLECTVEGTSNPNLYWYRQAAGRGLQLLFYSVGIGQISSEVPQNLSASRPQDRQFILSSKKLLLSDSGFYLCAWSGQDRNTEAFFGQGTRLTVV.

This sequence joins TRBV7-8 and TRBJ2-7, with D possibly called TRBD1 or TRBD2 (7 bases each). The CDR3 contains 19 residues. The germline V gene has CDR1 SGHVS and CDR2 FQNEAQ. Trimming took off 3 bases at V and 2 bases at J, with 26 bases between the two ends. In DNA form, the CDR3 reads TGTGCCAGCAGCTTTCCTCATCCCAAGTTGCAGGGGGGGACCTACGAGCAGTACTTC. This gives the protein CASSFPHPKLQGGTYEQYF.

The rearrangement links TRBV30 to TRBJ1-1, with D unresolved. The CDR3 has 13 amino acids. Germline-derived CDR1 and CDR2 are GTSNPN and SVGIG (reference sequence). The V and J ends lost 0 bases and 1 base respectively, with 6 bases between them. The CDR3 here is CAWSVLRNTEAFF. The CDR3 DNA is TGTGCCTGGAGTGTGCTGAGGAACACTGAAGCTTTCTTT.